This T cell receptor beta chain originates from a study of beta chain features in type 1 diabetes. Study outcomes and limitations: Type 1 diabetes patients had moderately but significantly shorter TCRB CDR3s in all four CD4+ subsets. Cells that show high TCR expression could be over-represented by cDNA sequencing. Still unanswered here is whether HLA type influences TCRB rearrangement. Any PCR bias toward short templates would affect both groups alike.

About this clone: Its antigen is as yet unknown.

Researchers reported sorting CD4+ naive, central memory, regulatory and stem cell-like memory cells via CD45RO/CCR7/CD25/CD127/CD95/CD27. Expressed TCRB transcripts were sequenced because the isolated RNA had all been reverse transcribed beforehand. Some clones are missing from TCRdb's copy, which holds only in-frame ones; the method was immunoSEQ multiplex PCR. The table includes a few hundred thousand clones, 8.5% to 10% detected once. V gave up 8 bases and J gave up 0 bases, with 3 bases separating them. The germline gives CDR1 SGHVS, CDR2 FQNEAQ. The CDR3 consists of 11 residues. The TCR sequence derives from a man aged 25-45 years with type 1 diabetes. The genes are TRBV7-8 and TRBJ2-3; D unclear. Sequenced: central memory CD4+ T cells from blood. CDR3 DNA sequence: TGTGCCAGCGGGAGCACAGATACGCAGTATTTT. This translates into CASGSTDTQYF.